Listed here is a single T cell receptor beta chain. Antigen: not known. The source of the sample is a study of blood T cells in healthy people across ages. General study points: In the absence of known donor CMV status, changes in expanded clonotypes were possibly confounded. Long-lived donors carried more naive CD4+ cells and greater diversity than aged donors.

Through a sample-barcoded 5' primer and a J-beta primer mix, a second PCR was run for roughly 6 to 11 cycles. TCRdb re-derived calls from the 5' RACE reads in MiXCR, one entry per CDR3 protein. This sample has 1.4 million or so distinct CDR3 sequences, with about 42% found just once. The germline gives CDR1 MDHEN, CDR2 SYDVKM. CDR3 length: 11 residues. With 4 bases removed from V and 6 bases from J, the gap between germline ends came to 6 bases. V and J are TRBV28 and TRBJ1-1, with D unclear. The sequencing input was blood. The sequence was obtained from a young woman in good health. CDR3 amino acids: CASSSSAEAFF. CDR3 DNA: TGTGCCAGCAGTTCTTCCGCTGAAGCTTTCTTT.